A single sample is the source of the 27 T cell receptor beta chains below, sequenced in a study of glioma-infiltrating T cells. The iRepertoire nested amplicon-rescue multiplex PCR amplified TCR alpha and beta CDR3s from RNA. Using its own MiXCR run on the multiplex PCR reads, TCRdb lists one record per CDR3 protein. This sample has 300,000 to 450,000 distinct CDR3 sequences; 41% occur once, and the top ten carry approximately 12%. Sequencing was carried out using glioma tissue, nonneoplastic brain tissue, or PBMCs (not recorded which). Receptor source: a human donor with low-grade glioma or glioblastoma, undergoing nonglioma brain surgery, or in good health (not recorded which).

This clonotype was counted only a few times. This chain uses TRBV25-1 with TRBJ2-7; no definite D call. The V gene's germline CDR1 is MGHDK and CDR2 SYGVNS. This CDR3 is built from 13 residues. V lost 4 bases and J 0 bases, leaving 7 bases between the germline ends. The DNA for the CDR3 is TGTGCCAGCAGTGGGTACCCCTCCTACGAGCAGTACTTC. Protein product: CASSGYPSYEQYF.

This chain connects TRBV6-2 or TRBV6-3 to TRBJ2-3; D is unresolved. This CDR3 comprises 16 residues. Germline V lookup: CDR1 MNHEY, CDR2 SVGEGT. Trimming cost V 4 bases and J 2 bases, with 16 bases left between them. For the CDR3, the DNA is TGTGCCAGCAGTTCCCCGACCAGGTTTACCACAGATACGCAGTATTTT. Amino acids: CASSSPTRFTTDTQYF.

This rearrangement joins TRBV28 to TRBJ2-7, with 7 bases aligning to TRBD1. The V gene's germline CDR1 is MDHEN and CDR2 SYDVKM. J gave up 0 bases and V 2 bases, and 13 bases lay outside the gene matches. This CDR3 comprises 18 residues. CDR3 sequence (DNA): TGTGCCAGCAGTTTAGTCCAGGCCGGGACAGCTCTCTCCTACGAGCAGTACTTC. Translating gives CASSLVQAGTALSYEQYF.

This chain links TRBV7-3 with TRBJ2-1, with TRBD1 identical over 8 bases. CDR1 and CDR2 (germline): SGHTA, FQGTGA. The CDR3 totals 14 residues. The junction had 8 bases not matched to a gene; V was cut back by 5 bases and J by 8 bases. CDR3 nucleotide sequence: TGTGCCAGCAGCAAATCCCGACAGGGGTATGAGCAGTTCTTC. This sequence encodes CASSKSRQGYEQFF.

This clonotype has ten or more counts. This sequence joins TRBV20-1 and TRBJ2-7; D might be TRBD1 or TRBD2, each matching 5 bases. Germline V gene sequence: CDR1 DFQATT, CDR2 SNEGSKA (reference sequence). V shed 6 bases and J shed 2 bases, with 14 bases lying between them. This CDR3 is 13 amino acids long. CDR3 region: CSAGARGTYEQYF. Here the CDR3 DNA reads TGCAGTGCAGGGGCGAGAGGGACCTACGAGCAGTACTTC.

This clonotype was observed many times. This chain joins TRBV25-1 and TRBJ2-7, with 8 bases fitting TRBD1. V dropped 3 bases and J dropped 2; count of bases not matched to a gene: 3. The germline V gene has CDR1 MGHDK and CDR2 SYGVNS. This CDR3 has 14 residues. CDR3 protein: CASSDTGGPYEQYF. CDR3 nucleotide sequence: TGTGCCAGCAGTGACACAGGGGGACCCTACGAGCAGTACTTC.

The gene calls are TRBV4-1 and TRBJ2-7; perhaps TRBD1 as D (6 bases). V lost 4 bases and J lost 3, with 16 bases in between. Germline CDR1 MGHRA, CDR2 YSYEKL. The CDR3 is made up of 15 amino acids. The CDR3 sequence: CASSLKGQGNYEQYF. DNA of the CDR3: TGCGCCAGCAGCCTGAAGGGGCAGGGGAACTACGAGCAGTACTTC.

The table lists this clonotype with many counts. The chain employs TRBV15 and TRBJ2-1; D uncertain. The V gene's germline CDR1 is LNHNV and CDR2 YYDKDF (reference sequence). The germline V and J ends were trimmed by 1 base and 0 bases, with 7 bases remaining between them. The CDR3 is 15 amino acids. CDR3 nucleotides: TGTGCCACCAGCAGAGCGGACCCCTCCTACAATGAGCAGTTCTTC. This encodes CATSRADPSYNEQFF.

The CDR3 spells CASSPASGRAYNEQYF. The CDR3 DNA follows: TGTGCCAGCAGCCCTGCTAGCGGGAGGGCCTACAATGAGCAGTACTTC. The chain uses TRBV6-1 and TRBJ2-7; 12 bases line up with TRBD2. Germline-derived CDR1 and CDR2 are MNHNS and SASEGT. The CDR3 totals 16 residues. V shed 6 bases and J 7 bases; nucleotides not matched to a gene: 13.

The V gene is TRBV29-1, the J gene TRBJ2-5; possibly TRBD1 for D (6 bases). Germline V gene data show CDR1 as SQVTM and CDR2 as ANQGSEA. CDR3 size: 12 residues. The germline V and J ends were trimmed by 4 bases and 3 bases, with 9 bases remaining between them. The DNA of the CDR3 is TGCAGCGTTGTCAGGGGAGAAGAGACCCAGTACTTC. It specifies CSVVRGEETQYF. The full variable domain, in which reference TRBV29-1 and TRBJ2-5 provide the parts outside the CDR3, is SAVISQKPSRDICQRGTSLTIQCQVDSQVTMMFWYRQQPGQSLTLIATANQGSEATYESGFVIDKFPISRPNLTFSTLTVSNMSPEDSSIYLCSVVRGEETQYFGPGTRLLVL.

The chain is built from TRBV20-1 and TRBJ1-2, with D unresolved. Germline CDR1 and CDR2: DFQATT and SNEGSKA (reference sequence). CDR3 length: 10 residues. The CDR3 DNA reads TGCATCTGCGCTAACTATGGCTACACCTTC. Amino acids: CICANYGYTF.

The chain links TRBV28 to TRBJ2-1; D is tentatively TRBD1 or TRBD2 (5 bases each). The CDR3 sequence is 15 residues long. Trimming left V 5 bases short and J 3 bases short, with 14 bases between. CDR1 is MDHEN, CDR2 SYDVKM, per germline. The CDR3 DNA is TGTGCCAGCAGTAGGGGACCAGCGAGCTACAATGAGCAGTTCTTC. This sequence encodes CASSRGPASYNEQFF. The whole variable domain, filled in from reference TRBV28 and TRBJ2-1, reads DVKVTQSSRYLVKRTGEKVFLECVQDMDHENMFWYRQDPGLGLRLIYFSYDVKMKEKGDIPEGYSVSREKKERFSLILESASTNQTSMYLCASSRGPASYNEQFFGPGTRLTVL.

Comment on this clonotype: This may come from a read error, since a much larger clone is one base off. The chain joins TRBV27 to TRBJ2-2; weak D call: TRBD2 (5 bases). The germline V gene encodes CDR1 MNHEY and CDR2 SMNVEV (reference sequence). The CDR3 is made up of 16 amino acids. The CDR3 DNA sequence: TGTGCCAGCAGTTTTACTACATTTGGTAACACCGGGGAGCTGCTTTTT. This translates into CASSFTTFGNTGELLF.

The V and J genes are TRBV11-1 and TRBJ1-1; D may be TRBD1 (5 bases). Germline V gene lookup returns CDR1 SGHAT and CDR2 FQDESV (reference sequence). This CDR3 has 14 amino acids. Trimming took 3 bases from V and 0 from J, leaving 8 bases between them. The CDR3 sequence is CASSLNRMNTEAFF. As DNA, the CDR3 is TGTGCCAGCAGCTTGAACAGGATGAACACTGAAGCTTTCTTT.

V and J are TRBV7-8 and TRBJ2-3; D is undetermined. Germline V gene sequence: CDR1 SGHVS, CDR2 FQNEAQ. This CDR3 has 15 residues. Trimming stripped 3 bases from V and 0 bases from J, with 10 bases between. CDR3 bases: TGTGCCAGCAGCTTTGTGGCGGAGAGCACAGATACGCAGTATTTT. The encoded protein is CASSFVAESTDTQYF.

The rearrangement joins TRBV27 to TRBJ2-7; D ambiguous. This CDR3 has 12 amino acids. The V and J ends lost 8 bases and 4 bases respectively, with 12 bases between them. Germline loops: CDR1 MNHEY, CDR2 SMNVEV (reference sequence). The CDR3 nucleotides read TGTGCCAGCGCGAAGGACGGATACGAGCAGTACTTC. It translates to CASAKDGYEQYF.

Many counts were recorded for this clonotype. The J gene is TRBJ2-1, the V gene TRBV6-1; 9 positions agree with TRBD1. Per germline, CDR1 MNHNS and CDR2 SASEGT. The CDR3 has 14 residues. V lost 6 bases and J lost 6; bases outside the gene matches: 6. CDR3 loop: CASRMGQGGNEQFF. For the CDR3, the DNA is TGTGCCAGCAGGATGGGACAGGGTGGCAATGAGCAGTTCTTC.

The chain has TRBV7-9 and TRBJ1-1; TRBD1 might be the D (5 bases). CDR3 size: 12 residues. The V end lost 1 base, the J end lost 6 bases, and 6 bases lay between the germline ends. Germline assignment: CDR1 SEHNR and CDR2 FQNEAQ (reference sequence). The CDR3 is CASSLVRAEAFF. The CDR3 nucleotides are TGTGCCAGCAGCTTAGTCAGGGCTGAAGCTTTCTTT.

The chain couples TRBV7-9 to TRBJ2-1, with D unclear. V was clipped by 3 bases and J by 5 bases, with 14 bases between them. The CDR3 contains 15 residues. Germline CDR1 SEHNR, CDR2 FQNEAQ (reference sequence). The CDR3 sequence is CASSFLLAADNEQFF. The CDR3 DNA reads as TGTGCCAGCAGCTTCCTACTCGCGGCGGACAATGAGCAGTTCTTC.

On this clonotype itself: A read error may produce the germline difference seen at one junction end. This rearrangement joins TRBV20-1 to TRBJ2-5; 9 bases align to TRBD2. Germline V gives CDR1 DFQATT, CDR2 SNEGSKA (reference sequence). This CDR3 has 14 residues. The CDR3 sequence is CSARVGGREESQYF. DNA of the CDR3: TGCAGTGCTAGAGTGGGCGGGAGGGAAGAGAGCCAGTACTTC.

The chain couples TRBV7-2 to TRBJ2-7; tentative D call: TRBD1 (6 bases). The CDR3 has 16 amino acids. Between the trimmed V and J ends, which lost 1 base and 13 bases, there was a span of 26 bases. Germline V gives CDR1 SGHTA, CDR2 FQGNSA. The CDR3 loop is CASSLVVGRGKETHYF. CDR3 coding DNA: TGTGCCAGCAGCTTAGTGGTTGGCAGGGGTAAAGAGACCCATTACTTC.

This clonotype was recorded a few times. V and J are TRBV4-2 and TRBJ2-5; TRBD2 matches at 7 bases. The CDR3 contains 14 residues. Unmatched junction bases numbered 2, after V lost 1 base and J lost 3 bases. Looked up from germline, CDR1 is LGHNA and CDR2 is YNFKEQ. CDR3 region: CASSQAGREETQYF. CDR3 sequence (DNA): TGTGCCAGCAGCCAAGCAGGGAGGGAAGAGACCCAGTACTTC.

This clonotype has only a few counts. V is TRBV20-1 and J is TRBJ2-5, with 8 nucleotides matching TRBD2. The CDR3 contains 15 residues. V was pared by 4 bases and J by 0 bases, with 7 bases of the junction left unmatched. Germline CDR1 and CDR2: DFQATT and SNEGSKA (reference sequence). CDR3 amino acids: CSAIWSSGYQETQYF. The CDR3 DNA reads TGCAGTGCTATATGGTCTAGCGGGTACCAAGAGACCCAGTACTTC.

This clonotype was recorded at least ten times. The chain uses TRBV6-2 or TRBV6-3 and TRBJ1-2; TRBD1 agrees at 9 bases. This CDR3 spans 11 amino acids. Germline V CDR1 and CDR2: MNHEY, SVGEGT. V gave up 8 bases and J gave up 7 bases; unmatched junction bases: 2. The CDR3 sequence: CASGQGLGYTF. DNA of the CDR3: TGTGCCAGCGGACAGGGGCTTGGCTACACCTTC.

Comment on this clonotype: With a much larger clone just one base away, this may be a read error. The rearrangement links TRBV4-1 to TRBJ2-7; D remains ambiguous. The CDR3 spans 14 residues. Germline-derived CDR1 and CDR2 are MGHRA and YSYEKL. The CDR3 region is CASIQVGRKYEQYF. The CDR3 DNA is TGCGCCAGCATCCAAGTGGGCAGAAAATACGAGCAGTACTTC.

The table lists this clonotype with a few counts. The chain employs TRBV25-1 and TRBJ2-7; D tentatively reads TRBD1 or TRBD2 (5 bases each). V was clipped by 4 bases and J by 3 bases, with 13 bases between them. CDR3 size: 14 residues. Germline-derived CDR1 and CDR2 are MGHDK and SYGVNS. The CDR3 loop is CASSGPGPSYEQYF. The CDR3 DNA sequence: TGTGCCAGCAGTGGCCCGGGACCGAGCTACGAGCAGTACTTC.

V usage is TRBV19 and J usage is TRBJ2-1; 11 bases align to TRBD2. The CDR3 totals 16 residues. The germline CDR1 and CDR2 sequences are LNHDA and SQIVND (reference sequence). V lost 6 bases and J lost 8; bases outside the gene matches: 12. CDR3 nucleotides: TGTGCCAGTAGATCCCGACTAGCGGGAAAGGTCGATGAGCAGTTCTTC. Amino acid sequence: CASRSRLAGKVDEQFF.